The clone carrying this T cell receptor beta chain has more than one count but fewer than ten. Its antigen is not known. Methods used by the authors: What underpinned the distant-metastasis classifier for papillary thyroid cancer was the set of CDR3 differences across clinicopathological groups. TCRdb re-called the PCR reads through MiXCR. These V and J calls are TCRdb output, not the study's own analysis. The table lists 35,000 to 45,000 clones, about 3.3% of them singletons. The data belong to a study of metastatic and nonmetastatic thyroid tumors. Study background: The comparison covered peripheral blood and tumor or nodule tissue in malignant and benign thyroid patients. Overall study findings and caveats: It was reported that TCR beta diversity was significantly higher in malignant thyroid tumors than benign nodules, in blood and tumor.

Germline CDR1 is DFQATT and CDR2 is SNEGSKA (reference sequence). There are 14 residues in the CDR3. V shed 3 bases and J shed 4 bases, with 15 bases lying between them. Patients underwent thyroid surgery, and none had received any treatment before it. Sequencing input: blood. V gene TRBV20-1 combines with J gene TRBJ1-1, with D perhaps TRBD1 (6 bases). The clonotype was recovered from a female donor with papillary thyroid cancer or a benign thyroid nodule (not recorded which). Some clones in this sample may be carry-over from other donors' samples. The CDR3 coding sequence is TGCAGTGCTAGCGGTCGGGGGGCGGGCACTGAAGCTTTCTTT. Amino acid sequence: CSASGRGAGTEAFF.